This TCR beta chain was recorded in a study of blood T cell repertoires in COVID-19. Across the study: PBMCs, B-cell-depleted T cells, or T cells provided the cDNA or gDNA that made up the material.

Source study methods: From reference gene primer amplification, estimates of nucleated cell counts were derived. Assay: immunoSEQ multiplex PCR; the TCRdb copy retains only in-frame clones and omits some. V, J and clone size derive from that table, while D and trimming were established from the DNA sequence. The sample lists around 150,000 clones, over 80% occurring once. Participant ages covered 18 to 89 years across about two dozen US areas. All exposed participants met a person with COVID-19 within 2 weeks before entering the study. CDR1 is SGHNT and CDR2 is YYREEE in the germline V gene (reference sequence). The V gene end was trimmed by 5 bases and the J gene end by 2 bases; junction bases not matched to a gene: 12. The CDR3 is made up of 16 amino acids.

This sequence joins TRBV5-4 and TRBJ2-5; TRBD2 matches 7 bases. This receptor was obtained from a man aged 70-80 years who had been exposed to COVID-19. The sequencing input was PBMCs or T cells enriched from blood (not recorded which). The CDR3 DNA follows: TGTGCCAGCAGGATCTCTAGCGGTTTAGGACAAGAGACCCAGTACTTC. It encodes CASRISSGLGQETQYF.